This T cell receptor beta chain was identified during a study of CD8+ T cells in alopecia areata. Sequencing templates came from extracted RNA that was reverse transcribed into cDNA. Some clones are missing from TCRdb's copy, which holds only in-frame ones; the method was immunoSEQ multiplex PCR. Altogether 150,000 to 200,000 clones are present, less than 80% being singletons, with the ten largest covering around 10%. The CDR3 has 15 residues. V shed 4 bases, J shed 5 bases, and the junction held 11 bases outside the gene matches. Germline lookup yields CDR1 SGHDT and CDR2 YYEEEE. V is TRBV5-6 and J is TRBJ2-5, with 7 nucleotides matching TRBD1. Sample: CD8+ T cells sorted from blood, taken at week 0. This TCR was recovered from a human donor with alopecia areata. The DNA for the CDR3 is TGTGCCAGCAGCGAAACCCTGACAGGGATGGAGACCCAGTACTTC. It translates to CASSETLTGMETQYF.